This TCR beta chain appears in the sequencing data of a study of blood T cell repertoires in COVID-19. Turning to the study itself: Samples of COVID-19 (acute and convalescent) were obtained from the United States, Italy and Spain. T cells, B-cell-depleted T cells, or PBMCs supplied cDNA or gDNA.

Study processing details: Reference gene primer amplification gave nucleated cell count estimates. Sequencing used immunoSEQ multiplex PCR; TCRdb keeps in-frame clones, though not all of them. V, J and clone size are those of that table, while D and trimming were read from the DNA. The sample contains approximately 230,000 clones, 85% to 90% of which appear only once. After removal of 5 bases from V and 1 base from J, the junction contained 8 bases not matched to a gene. In germline, CDR1 is LNHDA, CDR2 SQIVND (reference sequence). This CDR3 spans 16 amino acids. Input material: peripheral blood. The TCR sequence derives from a man aged 80 or over with acute or convalescent COVID-19. The V and J genes are TRBV19 and TRBJ2-4, with 7 bases fitting TRBD1. The CDR3 is CASSAPGTVAKNIQYF. DNA for the CDR3: TGTGCCAGTAGTGCCCCAGGGACAGTCGCCAAAAACATTCAGTACTTC.